This T cell receptor (beta chain) was identified in a study of spatial heterogeneity in lung cancer. TCRdb reprocessed the 5' RACE reads with MiXCR, giving one entry per CDR3 protein. This table holds 80,000 to 95,000 distinct CDR3 sequences, roughly 10% found once. Time point defined: sample taken at primary tumor resection. Whole RNA obtained from tumor, nontumor lung or frozen PBMC underwent sequencing without sorting. Trimming took off 8 bases at V and 4 bases at J, with 17 bases between the two ends. The CDR3 contains 14 residues. In germline, CDR1 is LGHDT, CDR2 YNNKEL (reference sequence). This clonotype was found many times.

The sequence was obtained from a male donor with early-stage non-small cell lung cancer. The chain recombines TRBV3-1 with TRBJ1-1, with a weak D call TRBD1 (6 bases). Sequences were derived from PBMCs, sampled at surgery. The CDR3: CASGGSRRRTEAFF. The DNA for the CDR3 is TGTGCCAGCGGGGGCAGTAGGCGCCGCACTGAAGCTTTCTTT.